This T cell receptor (beta chain) was recorded in a study of cytomegalovirus exposure and HLA in healthy donors (dated by TCRdb to the late 2010s). Some background on the complete study: In an earlier analysis of 550 to 750 of the donors, 276 Gb of sequence data and 117 million unique TCR beta sequences from some 170 million T cells were reported. Approximately 310 gigabases of sequencing data and around 85 million unique TCR sequences made up an early release that covered nearly 650 HLA-typed donors. The genetic ancestry cluster associated with self-reported Caucasian donors included 80% to 90% of the approximately 410 genotyped donors. The study was designed to test whether signatures of past pathogen exposure could be identified by cataloging public T cell receptors. Using immunosequencing, the study profiled T cell repertoires from 500 to 800 subjects and related those repertoires to cytomegalovirus serostatus. Besides the first cohort of around 670 subjects, a separate validation cohort made up of about 120 different subjects was used. The study combined high-throughput TCR immunosequencing, statistical association of individual TCRs with disease status, and machine learning to predict cytomegalovirus infection status. A later analysis re-examined previously published TCR beta repertoires from several hundred donors and added high-resolution HLA genotyping to investigate patterns of TCR occurrence. Rather than using new phenotypic data, the later analysis identified candidate immune exposures from TCR beta sequences and from how often those sequences occurred across donors. An earlier analysis of 587 of the donors used high-throughput TCR beta sequencing to judge whether each TCR beta V gene segment behaved as functional or pseudogenic. Donor age, sex, ethnicity and CMV serostatus were collected together with the repertoire data. A later genetic analysis took genome-wide SNP genotypes for about 60% of the roughly 670 donors and used that subset as a discovery cohort. Every discovery cohort repertoire had been produced on one sequencing platform. HLA typing covered class I and class II loci at four-digit resolution. Typing coverage differed by locus: A, B, C, DRB1 and DQB1 were typed in about 620-640 donors, DQA1 in 522, DPA1 in 600 to 610, and DPB1 in just under 490. Four to six DR-DQ haplotypes were handled as single units for association and clustering, since linkage in the cohort was strong. On average, around 230,000 unique TCR beta nucleotide sequences were sequenced per donor among 398 genotyped donors of the cohort, with 15% to 20% of those sequences being non-productive. The investigation overall reported the following: At a false discovery rate of 0.05, a later analysis linked 16,951 TCR beta sequences to specific HLA alleles. In an earlier analysis of 587 of the donors, most TCR beta V segments were observed in productive rearrangements about 90% or about 30% of the time, broadly matching IMGT annotations. A few of the identified cytomegalovirus-associated TCR beta chains were confirmed in vitro to be specific for cytomegalovirus antigens. Because the 87-base-pair reads could not distinguish some IMGT-functional V segments, including TRBV6-2 and TRBV6-3, those segments were excluded. A later analysis found that TCR association rates varied across HLA loci, with DRB1 alleles showing the most associated TCRs and HLA-C alleles the fewest. The authors suggested that the approach could potentially be generalized to other disease states and immunological phenotypes. CMV serostatus was the only immune exposure information available for the cohort. Most CMV-associated TCR beta chains appeared to be HLA-restricted in a later analysis, and the HLA associations seemed to be driven largely by CMV exposure. V-gene and J-gene trimming of TCR beta chains was associated with a missense DCLRE1C variant in a later genetic analysis, and the association was replicated in an independent cohort. HLA typing was unavailable for some donors at each locus, so association tests used only the typed subset. The cohort was sequenced for TCR beta chains only, and without alpha or paired-chain data the features that could be detected were limited. A further reported finding was that TCR beta sequences accurately predicted the HLA-A and HLA-B alleles for most subjects in the first cohort. A cluster of highly shared sequence variants was judged likely to be a technical artifact of the sequencing pipeline. Across donors, most TCR sequences were observed very rarely, whereas some public TCRs were present in many individuals. Presence/absence analyses assumed roughly uniform sequencing depth across donors, an assumption that may not hold. The study gave a list of about 150 TCR beta chains associated with cytomegalovirus. Because counts were too low, 15 or so rarely observed V segments, including chromosome 9 orphons, were excluded from the earlier analysis of some 540 of the donors. Linkage disequilibrium might explain the correlated functional status among segregating V segments, but an unknown experimental factor could not be ruled out. When HLA alleles, especially DR and DQ, strongly co-occurred, TCR associations were difficult to assign to individual alleles. A later genetic analysis reported fewer N-insertions in productive TCRs among donors in an Asian-associated ancestry cluster than the roughly 670-donor mean. According to a later analysis, parvovirus B19, influenza, CMV and Epstein-Barr virus appeared linked to several top co-occurrence clusters. Compared with equally common non-associated chains, HLA-associated TCR beta chains in a later analysis were more clonally expanded and had lower generation probabilities. The classifier was reported to diagnose cytomegalovirus status with high specificity and sensitivity in both the original and validation cohorts.

The library was generated by the immunoSEQ multiplex PCR assay. A mixture of 60 forward primers for TCR Vbeta segments and 13 reverse primers for TCR Jbeta segments was used in the multiplex PCR. A multiplex PCR assay on genomic DNA amplified the CDR3 region of rearranged TCR beta genes. The amplified TCR beta libraries were sequenced on the Illumina HiSeq System as 87-base-pair reads. The original methods were these. Across the 700 or so repertoires, a later analysis counted tens of millions of unique TCR beta chains, about 10 million of which were shared by at least two donors. Raw reads were error-corrected and collapsed into unique sequences with a nearest-neighbor algorithm that merged closely related sequences to remove PCR and sequencing errors. Alignment of CDR3 sequences to IMGT reference sequences was used to assign V, D and J gene segments. For a sequence to be retained, at least a six-nucleotide match to both a V gene segment and a J gene segment was required. A rearrangement was called productive if the CDR3 had no stop codons and remained in frame with V and J, and every other rearrangement was called non-productive. CDR3 was defined by IMGT convention, running from the second conserved V-encoded cysteine to the conserved J-encoded phenylalanine. Sequences without an unambiguous match to a single V gene segment were excluded from the earlier analysis of 450 to 750 of the donors. In an earlier analysis of 587 of the donors, V segments were called functional above 56.7% productive rearrangements and were called segregating when the between-donor standard deviation exceeded 5%. To diagnose cytomegalovirus status from the catalog of TCR beta chain sequences, a statistical classification framework was built. In a later analysis, TCR nucleotide sequences were compared against IMGT/GENE-DB human TR gene sequences so that V and J genes could be assigned. A later analysis assigned CDR3 sequences and most-parsimonious VDJ recombination scenarios with the TCRdist pipeline. In a later analysis, every TCR beta chain was defined by the combination of its CDR3 amino acid sequence and its V-gene family, and reads without a unique V-gene family were dropped. In a later analysis, around 600 highly shared, low-generation-probability nucleotide sequences were removed to address suspected cross-contamination and a sequencing artifact. A later analysis calculated a clonal expansion index for each public chain from normalized within-repertoire ranks of inferred template counts. In a later analysis, generation probabilities were computed with a VDJ recombination model fitted to out-of-frame rearrangements, and the resulting probabilities were checked against IGoR. In a later analysis, TCR-TCR, TCR-HLA and TCR-CMV co-occurrence was scored with hypergeometric tests, and a repertoire-size bias correction was applied to TCR pairs. To estimate false discovery rates, a later analysis permuted the HLA or CMV assignments 20 times. In a later analysis, co-occurring TCRs were grouped using DBSCAN, with TCRdist sequence similarity added in when clustering inside HLA-allele-positive subsets. Repertoires with fewer than 30,000 or more than 120,000 public chains, plus five repertoires with anomalous nucleotide sharing, were excluded from co-occurrence clustering. TCRdb provides this immuneACCESS table in a form limited to in-frame rearrangements. Some clones are lacking; in checked studies, under half of them reflect an unresolved V gene, and why the rest are absent is not known. Clone size and the V and J calls come from that table; the DNA yielded D and trimming. The sample table records around 300,000 clones; approximately 84% of these occur just once. 1.5% to 2% of the sample is held by the ten biggest clonotypes.

The cohort comprised fewer than 700 healthy bone marrow donors. Cohort members were all nominally healthy when sampled, although unrecorded immune exposures were likely present. The donor tested CMV seropositive and was one of the 289 seropositive cohort members. A peripheral blood sample was collected from each donor, and TCR beta sequencing was performed on peripheral blood mononuclear cells. The Qiagen DNeasy Blood Extraction Kit was used to extract genomic DNA from the blood cell samples. At the junction V is shortened by 3 bases and J by 1 base, with 9 bases in between. The CDR3 starts with the cysteine, ends with the phenylalanine, and has 14 residues. Kept here is only the CDR3 DNA, which spans 42 bases and is read in frame from base 1. As encoded in the germline V gene (reference sequence), CDR1 is LNHNV while CDR2 is YYDKDF. With regard to this clone: There is no known antigen for this receptor. No quality values exist for individual bases; no much larger clone is one base distant.

The sample consisted of PBMCs. The clonotype comes from a woman aged 40-49 years in good health and CMV-seropositive. This chain is built from TRBV15 and TRBJ1-1, with the D gene not clear enough to name. The DNA is TGTGCCACCAGCAGGTTTATACAGAACACTGAAGCTTTCTTT. This is translated as CATSRFIQNTEAFF.